The rows below give T cell receptor beta chains drawn from one sample of a study of identical twins. TCRdb re-analysed the 5' RACE reads in MiXCR, keeping a single row per CDR3 protein. The top ten hold about 0.27% of the sample, which has 1,800,000 or so distinct CDR3 sequences, around 29% seen once. The sample consisted of cord blood. The source is a newborn girl in good health. The CDR3 runs from the conserved cysteine through the conserved F or W. The D gene is left open where the match is weak. The listing skips clone size in some rows; elsewhere it reads once, few, many or a size class.

>15|NA|few|TRBJ2-3|TRBV14
CASSQDMGGTDTQYF
TGTGCCAGCAGCCAAGATATGGGAGGCACAGATACGCAGTATTTT
>14|TRBD1|NA|TRBJ2-3|TRBV19
CASRDRGRADTQYF
TGTGCTTCCCGGGACAGGGGGCGAGCAGATACGCAGTATTTT
>18|TRBD2|NA|TRBJ2-5|TRBV14
CASSPPGLAGGRRETQYF
TGTGCCAGCAGCCCGCCCGGACTAGCGGGGGGGCGTCGAGAGACCCAGTACTTC
>19|TRBD2|NA|TRBJ2-1|TRBV3-1
CASSLRAVTSGSSYNEQFF
TGTGCCAGCAGCCTTCGGGCGGTCACTAGCGGGAGCTCCTACAATGAGCAGTTCTTC
>15|TRBD2|NA|TRBJ2-3|TRBV12-3/TRBV12-4
CASGRTSGNTDTQYF
TGTGCCAGCGGACGGACTAGCGGGAACACAGATACGCAGTATTTT
>16|TRBD2|few|TRBJ2-3|TRBV7-2
CASSFRLAGESDTQYF
TGTGCCAGCAGCTTCAGGCTAGCGGGAGAGTCGGATACGCAGTATTTT
>16|NA|NA|TRBJ2-7|TRBV15
CATSSRKSGNSYKQYF
TGTGCCACCAGTTCCAGAAAGAGCGGAAACTCCTACAAGCAGTACTTC
>17|NA|NA|TRBJ2-1|TRBV24-1
CATSDSLTGYSYNEQFF
TGTGCCACCAGTGATTCTCTAACGGGCTACTCCTACAATGAGCAGTTCTTC
>14|NA|NA|TRBJ1-2|TRBV5-1
CASSFGVEGTGSTF
TGCGCCAGCAGCTTCGGGGTGGAAGGGACGGGCTCCACCTTC
>14|NA|NA|TRBJ2-7|TRBV5-1
CASSLANRQGEQYF
TGCGCCAGCAGCTTGGCCAATCGGCAGGGCGAGCAGTACTTC
>15|TRBD1|NA|TRBJ2-4|TRBV7-2
CASSKRLGTGNLQYF
TGTGCCAGCAGCAAAAGGTTGGGGACAGGGAACCTTCAGTACTTC
>15|TRBD2|few|TRBJ2-1|TRBV7-8
CASSWTSGNPNEQFF
TGTGCCAGCAGTTGGACTAGCGGGAATCCCAATGAGCAGTTCTTC
>15|NA|NA|TRBJ1-1|TRBV6-2/TRBV6-3
CASSYRGKGNTEAFF
TGTGCCAGCAGTTACAGGGGAAAGGGTAACACTGAAGCTTTCTTT
>13|NA|NA|TRBJ2-4|TRBV2
CASRGGTVGIQYF
TGTGCCAGCAGGGGGGGGACAGTGGGCATTCAGTACTTC
>15|TRBD1|NA|TRBJ1-6|TRBV4-2
CASSQAGTGVSPLHF
TGTGCCAGCAGCCAAGCCGGGACAGGGGTTTCACCCCTCCACTTT
>17|TRBD2|NA|TRBJ2-5|TRBV7-7
CASSKALAGRGQETQYF
TGTGCCAGCAGCAAAGCACTAGCGGGGAGGGGGCAAGAGACCCAGTACTTC
>14|NA|few|TRBJ1-6|TRBV27
CASSFRGVRSPLHF
TGTGCCAGCAGTTTCAGGGGCGTGAGGTCACCCCTCCACTTT
>16|NA|NA|TRBJ1-1|TRBV5-1
CASGNKPDRTLGGAFF
TGCGCCAGCGGGAATAAACCGGACAGAACTCTCGGCGGGGCTTTCTTT
>17|TRBD2|few|TRBJ2-1|TRBV6-2/TRBV6-3
CASSSSRRDYIYNEQFF
TGTGCCAGCAGTTCCTCCCGGCGGGACTATATCTACAATGAGCAGTTCTTC
>15|NA|NA|TRBJ2-7|TRBV28
CASSSLGTGIYEQYF
TGTGCCAGCAGTTCCCTCGGAACAGGAATCTACGAGCAGTACTTC
>11|NA|NA|TRBJ2-5|TRBV20-1
CSAIPEETQYF
TGCAGTGCTATACCCGAAGAGACCCAGTACTTC
>13|TRBD1|few|TRBJ1-2|TRBV12-3/TRBV12-4
CASRISGGNGYTF
TGTGCCAGCAGAATTTCAGGGGGAAATGGCTACACCTTC
>13|NA|NA|TRBJ1-2|TRBV3-1
CAGSPQGNYGYTF
TGTGCCGGCAGCCCCCAGGGGAACTATGGCTACACCTTC
>13|NA|NA|TRBJ1-1|TRBV11-2
CASSLVRVAEAFF
TGTGCCAGCAGCTTAGTCAGGGTAGCTGAAGCTTTCTTT
>13|NA|many|TRBJ2-1|TRBV4-2
CASSPYRSSEQFF
TGTGCCAGCAGCCCATACAGATCAAGTGAGCAGTTCTTC
>14|TRBD2|few|TRBJ2-1|TRBV6-5
CASSGGRARDEQFF
TGTGCCAGCAGTGGGGGGAGGGCCCGGGATGAGCAGTTCTTC
>15|NA|few|TRBJ1-5|TRBV7-2
CASSLRLAPNQPQHF
TGTGCCAGCAGCTTAAGGTTGGCACCAAATCAGCCCCAGCATTTT
>18|TRBD2|NA|TRBJ2-2|TRBV6-2/TRBV6-3
CASSYGLMETSWTGELFF
TGTGCCAGCAGTTACGGACTAATGGAGACTAGCTGGACCGGGGAGCTGTTTTTT
>14|TRBD2|NA|TRBJ2-5|TRBV20-1
CSAREAGALQTQYF
TGCAGTGCTAGGGAAGCGGGAGCGTTGCAGACCCAGTACTTC
>15|TRBD1|NA|TRBJ1-4|TRBV7-7
CASSQGTGNNEKLFF
TGTGCTAGCAGCCAAGGGACAGGGAATAATGAAAAACTGTTTTTT
>16|NA|few|TRBJ1-2|TRBV7-8
CASSQGRRDLLDGYTF
TGTGCCAGCAGCCAAGGAAGGCGGGACCTCCTTGATGGCTACACCTTC
>17|TRBD2|NA|TRBJ2-3|TRBV3-1
CASSQVTSGGRADTQYF
TGTGCCAGCAGCCAAGTAACTAGCGGGGGAAGGGCAGATACGCAGTATTTT
>12|TRBD1|many|TRBJ1-2|TRBV20-1
CSATGTAYGYTF
TGCAGTGCTACCGGGACAGCTTATGGCTACACCTTC
>15|TRBD1|NA|TRBJ1-6|TRBV6-5
CASKTWGQLSSPLHF
TGTGCCAGCAAAACCTGGGGACAGTTGTCTTCACCCCTCCACTTT
>16|NA|NA|TRBJ2-7|TRBV20-1
CSATLGGNGRFYEQYF
TGCAGTGCGACCCTAGGCGGTAACGGGAGATTCTACGAGCAGTACTTC
>15|NA|few|TRBJ1-6|TRBV7-8
CASSLGASYNSPLHF
TGTGCCAGCAGCCTAGGCGCTTCATATAATTCACCCCTCCACTTT
>15|TRBD2|NA|TRBJ2-4|TRBV28
CASSMLAAAKNIQYF
TGTGCCAGCAGTATGCTAGCGGCAGCCAAAAACATTCAGTACTTC
>13|NA|few|TRBJ2-7|TRBV20-1
CSAVTRDSYEQYF
TGCAGTGCTGTTACAAGAGATTCCTACGAGCAGTACTTC
>17|TRBD1|NA|TRBJ1-2|TRBV28
CASSAFSTGARNYGYTF
TGTGCCAGCAGTGCATTTTCGACAGGGGCACGTAACTATGGCTACACCTTC
>17|TRBD1|NA|TRBJ1-2|TRBV5-1
CASSLATGGGINYGYTF
TGCGCCAGCAGCTTGGCGACAGGGGGCGGAATTAACTATGGCTACACCTTC
>14|TRBD2|NA|TRBJ2-7|TRBV20-1
CSAFTSGSYNEQYF
TGCAGTGCTTTTACTAGCGGTTCCTACAATGAGCAGTACTTC
>14|NA|NA|TRBJ2-3|TRBV6-5
CASRSKIRTDTQYF
TGTGCCAGCAGGTCGAAGATCCGCACAGATACGCAGTATTTT
>14|NA|many|TRBJ2-3|TRBV28
CAITRRGVADTQYF
TGTGCCATTACCAGGCGGGGAGTCGCAGATACGCAGTATTTT
>15|NA|NA|TRBJ2-3|TRBV9
CASSVGLFCTDTQYF
TGTGCCAGCAGCGTAGGACTGTTTTGCACAGATACGCAGTATTTT
>15|NA|NA|TRBJ1-3|TRBV3-1
CASSQGTLSGNTIYF
TGTGCCAGCAGCCAAGGCACCCTCTCTGGAAACACCATATATTTT
>16|TRBD2|NA|TRBJ2-7|TRBV28
CASSLWTSGTYNEQYF
TGTGCCAGCAGTTTATGGACTAGCGGAACCTACAATGAGCAGTACTTC
>13|NA|NA|TRBJ1-3|TRBV29-1
CSGMRGSGNTIYF
TGCAGCGGAATGAGGGGGTCTGGAAACACCATATATTTT
>15|TRBD2|many|TRBJ2-1|TRBV6-2/TRBV6-3
CASRYSGGPYNEQFF
TGTGCCAGCAGATATAGCGGGGGCCCCTACAATGAGCAGTTCTTC
>14|NA|NA|TRBJ2-7|TRBV20-1
CSAAQNQGLNEQYF
TGCAGTGCTGCCCAAAACCAGGGGTTAAACGAGCAGTACTTC